These 23 T cell receptor beta chains share one sample of origin, sequenced in a study of response to subunit inactivated influenza vaccine. TCRdb recomputed calls from the RT-PCR reads with MiXCR, one row per CDR3 protein. The table records 750,000 to 850,000 distinct CDR3 sequences, 15% to 20% of them present only once. The sequences come from PBMCs from blood, collected less than 6 days after vaccination. The receptors here all came from a man aged 50-59 years who received an inactivated influenza vaccine.

The chain employs TRBV20-1 and TRBJ2-7; tentatively, D is TRBD2 (5 bases). V gave up 4 bases and J gave up 0 bases, with 13 bases separating them. CDR3 length equals 14 residues. Germline loops: CDR1 DFQATT, CDR2 SNEGSKA (reference sequence). CDR3 amino acids: CSATRRGYSYEQYF. The CDR3 DNA follows: TGCAGTGCTACCAGACGGGGTTACTCCTACGAGCAGTACTTC.

This clonotype was counted only a few times. The chain links TRBV5-1 to TRBJ2-1; no definite D call. V lost 0 bases to trimming and J lost 2 bases, with 6 bases between them. The CDR3 has 14 amino acids. Germline assignment: CDR1 SGHRS and CDR2 YFSETQ. The CDR3 coding sequence is TGCGCCAGCAGCTTGGCCAGTACCTACAATGAGCAGTTCTTC. Protein: CASSLASTYNEQFF.

This clonotype was seen at least ten times. The CDR3 sequence: CASSLPGSNEQYF. The CDR3 DNA reads as TGTGCCAGCAGCTTGCCAGGGTCCAACGAGCAGTACTTC. V and J are TRBV5-5 and TRBJ2-7, with TRBD1 as a possible D gene (5 bases). The CDR3 consists of 13 residues. Germline values: CDR1 SGHKS, CDR2 YYEKEE (reference sequence). V gave up 1 base and J gave up 5 bases, with 10 bases separating them. Combining the CDR3 with reference TRBV5-5 and TRBJ2-7 gives the whole variable domain DAGVTQSPTHLIKTRGQQVTLRCSPISGHKSVSWYQQVLGQGPQFIFQYYEKEERGRGNFPDRFSARQFPNYSSELNVNALLLGDSALYLCASSLPGSNEQYFGPGTRLTVT.

This clonotype was seen at least ten times. The rearrangement uses TRBV7-2 and TRBJ2-7; TRBD1 might be the D (6 bases). The V and J ends lost 0 bases and 5 bases respectively, with 8 bases between them. This CDR3 has 13 amino acids. Germline CDR1 SGHTA, CDR2 FQGNSA. CDR3 sequence (DNA): TGTGCCAGCAGCTTAGCTTACAGGGACGAGCAGTACTTC. Translation gives CASSLAYRDEQYF. The full variable domain, with the rest looked up from reference TRBV7-2 and TRBJ2-7, is GAGVSQSPSNKVTEKGKDVELRCDPISGHTALYWYRQSLGQGLEFLIYFQGNSAPDKSGLPSDRFSAERTGGSVSTLTIQRTQQEDSAVYLCASSLAYRDEQYFGPGTRLTVT.

CDR3 DNA: TGTGCCACCAGCAGAGATCTGGGATATACGCAGTATTTT. Its translation is CATSRDLGYTQYF. The chain carries TRBV15 and TRBJ2-3; D is unclear. Germline CDR1 and CDR2: LNHNV and YYDKDF (reference sequence). The CDR3 totals 13 residues. The V and J ends lost 0 bases and 7 bases respectively, with 8 bases between them.

This chain links TRBV7-9 with TRBJ2-2; 7 bases are shared with TRBD1. The CDR3 runs 16 residues. The J segment lost 9 bases and the V segment lost 4 bases, leaving 14 bases of the junction unmatched. Per germline, CDR1 SEHNR and CDR2 FQNEAQ (reference sequence). The CDR3 DNA reads as TGTGCCAGCAGCTCGAGACAGGGTTTTGCCTTACGGGAGCTGTTTTTT. It translates to CASSSRQGFALRELFF. Filled out from reference TRBV7-9 and TRBJ2-2, the complete variable domain reads DTGVSQNPRHKITKRGQNVTFRCDPISEHNRLYWYRQTLGQGPEFLTYFQNEAQLEKSRLLSDRFSAERPKGSFSTLEIQRTEQGDSAMYLCASSSRQGFALRELFFGEGSRLTVL.

The sample holds a few counts of this clonotype. CDR3 in DNA: TGCGCCAGCAGCGTCGATCCAGGGGGTCTTAACATTCAGTACTTC. It yields the protein CASSVDPGGLNIQYF. The chain has TRBV5-1 and TRBJ2-4, with 7 bases lining up with TRBD1. The length of the CDR3 is 15 residues. Germline CDR1 reads SGHRS; CDR2 reads YFSETQ. J gave up 7 bases and V 4 bases, and 11 bases lay outside the gene matches.

The rearrangement joins TRBV6-1 to TRBJ2-3; D might be TRBD2 (5 bases). Germline loops: CDR1 MNHNS, CDR2 SASEGT. There are 12 residues in the CDR3. V gave up 4 bases and J gave up 5 bases, with 7 bases separating them. DNA of the CDR3: TGTGCCAGCAGTGCGGGGAGAGATACGCAGTATTTT. It translates to CASSAGRDTQYF.

This clonotype was recorded a few times. The chain joins TRBV7-8 to TRBJ2-7, with 8 bases fitting TRBD2. V was pared by 5 bases and J by 2 bases, with 8 bases of the junction left unmatched. The CDR3 consists of 15 residues. In germline, CDR1 is SGHVS, CDR2 FQNEAQ. CDR3 in DNA: TGTGCCAGCAGCCCCGGGGGGGAATGGACCTACGAGCAGTACTTC. Translated, it gives CASSPGGEWTYEQYF.

The sample holds a few counts of this clonotype. The genes are TRBV2 and TRBJ2-7, with TRBD2 matching 7 bases. Germline CDR1 and CDR2: SNHLY and FYNNEI. This CDR3 is 13 amino acids long. The V and J ends lost 11 bases and 0 bases, in that order; junction bases with no gene match: 7. The CDR3 nucleotides are TGTGCCGGAGGACTAGATAGCTCCTACGAGCAGTACTTC. This translates into CAGGLDSSYEQYF.

The chain carries TRBV7-2 and TRBJ2-1, with TRBD2 matching 8 bases. This CDR3 has 16 amino acids. Germline-derived CDR1 and CDR2 are SGHTA and FQGNSA. The V and J ends lost 6 bases and 2 bases, in that order; junction bases with no gene match: 9. DNA of the CDR3: TGTGCCAGCAGTCTCATTAGCGGGACGGCCTACAATGAGCAGTTCTTC. This sequence encodes CASSLISGTAYNEQFF.

This clonotype was recorded a few times. This CDR3 is CSASEGIWDNQPQHF. The CDR3 nucleotides are TGCAGTGCTAGTGAGGGAATTTGGGACAATCAGCCCCAGCATTTT. The rearrangement joins TRBV20-1 to TRBJ1-5; D is uncertain. This CDR3 region has 15 residues. Germline V lookup: CDR1 DFQATT, CDR2 SNEGSKA (reference sequence). V was clipped by 3 bases and J by 3 bases, with 15 bases between them.

Only a few counts were recorded for this clonotype. The chain is built from TRBV28 and TRBJ2-7; TRBD1 matches 12 bases. Unmatched junction bases numbered 6, after V lost 6 bases and J lost 6 bases. The CDR3 runs 14 residues. CDR1 is MDHEN and CDR2 is SYDVKM in the germline V gene. The CDR3 reads CASRSGTGGSEQYF. The CDR3 nucleotides are TGTGCCAGCAGATCCGGGACAGGGGGCTCCGAGCAGTACTTC.

The chain couples TRBV7-2 to TRBJ2-4, with D maybe TRBD1 (5 bases). V was trimmed by 1 base and J by 8 bases, leaving 12 bases between them. This CDR3 region has 14 residues. The germline CDR1 and CDR2 sequences are SGHTA and FQGNSA. DNA for the CDR3: TGTGCCAGCAGCTTAGTGGGTGGGGCAGACATTCAGTACTTC. Translated: CASSLVGGADIQYF.

This clonotype occurred a few times. This sequence joins TRBV12-3 or TRBV12-4 and TRBJ2-2, with 7 nucleotides matching TRBD1. This CDR3 comprises 15 residues. V shed 6 bases, J shed 1 base, and the junction held 5 bases outside the gene matches. CDR3 in amino acids: CASRPGQQNTGELFF. The CDR3 region has the DNA TGTGCCAGCAGACCGGGACAGCAGAACACCGGGGAGCTGTTTTTT.

Only a few counts were recorded for this clonotype. V and J are TRBV6-5 and TRBJ2-1; 10 bases line up with TRBD2. The CDR3 has 16 residues. The V gene's germline CDR1 is MNHEY and CDR2 SVGAGI. V shed 2 bases, J shed 4 bases, and the junction held 5 bases outside the gene matches. The CDR3 region has the DNA TGTGCCAGCAGTTACGCGGGACTAGCGAGGTACAATGAGCAGTTCTTC. The encoded protein is CASSYAGLARYNEQFF.

Here the CDR3 reads CSAREASGIYNEQFF. CDR3 in DNA: TGCAGTGCTAGAGAAGCTAGCGGGATTTACAATGAGCAGTTCTTC. V usage is TRBV20-1 and J usage is TRBJ2-1, with 9 bases fitting TRBD2. The CDR3 is made up of 15 amino acids. J was trimmed by 4 bases and V by 0 bases; bases with no gene match: 4. CDR1 and CDR2 from the germline V gene are DFQATT and SNEGSKA (reference sequence).

This clonotype was counted only a few times. The V and J genes are TRBV10-3 and TRBJ2-2, with a tentative D call TRBD1 (5 bases). Germline V lookup: CDR1 ENHRY, CDR2 SYGVKD. The V and J ends lost 3 bases and 0 bases respectively, with 8 bases between them. There are 15 residues in the CDR3. The CDR3 region has the DNA TGTGCCATCAGTGACGGCAGGGCGAACACCGGGGAGCTGTTTTTT. It translates to CAISDGRANTGELFF.

This clonotype showed up just a few times. This chain uses TRBV7-8 with TRBJ1-5; TRBD1 matches at 8 bases. V shed 6 bases, J shed 5 bases, and the junction held 9 bases outside the gene matches. The CDR3 totals 15 residues. Germline-derived CDR1 and CDR2 are SGHVS and FQNEAQ. The chain's CDR3 is CASRPGQGIDQPQHF. The CDR3 nucleotides read TGTGCCAGCAGACCTGGACAGGGTATCGATCAGCCCCAGCATTTT.

In this sample, this clonotype turned up many times. The chain employs TRBV7-6 and TRBJ1-6; tentatively, D is TRBD1 (6 bases). Deletions cut 2 bases from V and 5 bases from J, with 10 bases between. The germline CDR1 and CDR2 sequences are SGHVS and FNYEAQ. The CDR3 spans 15 residues. The CDR3 region is CASSLREGDNSPLHF. CDR3 DNA: TGTGCCAGCAGCTTAAGAGAGGGGGATAATTCACCCCTCCACTTT.

The rearrangement links TRBV28 to TRBJ2-7, with 9 bases fitting TRBD2. The CDR3 extends over 16 amino acids. The germline V gene has CDR1 MDHEN and CDR2 SYDVKM. V shed 5 bases, J shed 3 bases, and the junction held 11 bases outside the gene matches. Written as DNA, the CDR3 is TGTGCCAGCAGTCCAGTGATGGGCGGGGGGGGCTACGAGCAGTACTTC. It is translated as CASSPVMGGGGYEQYF.

The genes are TRBV28 and TRBJ1-1, with D perhaps TRBD1 (6 bases). This CDR3 spans 14 amino acids. Germline values: CDR1 MDHEN, CDR2 SYDVKM. Trimming stripped 5 bases from V and 5 bases from J, with 15 bases between. Here the CDR3 DNA reads TGTGCCAGCAGTCCAGGACAGCGTGGGACTGAAGCTTTCTTT. This translates into CASSPGQRGTEAFF.

This clonotype was seen at least ten times. The chain carries TRBV20-1 and TRBJ2-2; 7 bases agree with TRBD2. CDR3 size: 16 residues. J gave up 0 bases and V 0 bases, and 4 bases lay outside the gene matches. Germline CDR1 reads DFQATT; CDR2 reads SNEGSKA (reference sequence). For the CDR3, the DNA is TGCAGTGCTAGAGATCCTCTAGCGGCGAACACCGGGGAGCTGTTTTTT. Its protein product is CSARDPLAANTGELFF.